This TCR beta chain stems from a study of Ad26.COV2.S vaccination and SARS-CoV-2 variants. Trimming took off 4 bases at V and 1 base at J, with 10 bases between the two ends. The CDR3 has 14 residues. Germline CDR1 is ENHRY and CDR2 is SYGVKD. Assay used: immunoSEQ multiplex PCR; TCRdb lists only in-frame clones, some missing. The data show about 180,000 clones, with roughly 89% seen just once and over 4.5% held by the top ten. The chain uses TRBV10-3 and TRBJ2-5; no clear D gene. The specimen comprised peripheral blood, sampled after recovery from COVID-19. This receptor was taken from a human donor who had recovered from COVID-19. The DNA of the CDR3 is TGTGCCATCAGTGTTGATAGGACCCAAGAGACCCAGTACTTC. It yields the protein CAISVDRTQETQYF.